This entry is about one T cell receptor beta chain. Its antigen is unknown. CDR1 and CDR2 from the germline V gene are SGHTA and FQGNSA. The CDR3 has 13 residues. Trimming removed 9 bases from V and 4 bases from J, with 16 bases in between. This specimen belongs to a study of identifying expanded T cells in peripheral blood. Broader study findings: Two-week clone count variance significantly increased as total template count grew.

Assay: immunoSEQ multiplex PCR; the TCRdb copy retains only in-frame clones and omits some. The data hold 100,000 to 150,000 clones, with about four fifths observed a single time. During the collection period, no donor immune events like infections were recorded. The sample comprised blood. The chain carries TRBV7-2 and TRBJ2-7, with D perhaps given as TRBD1 or TRBD2 (5 bases each). The receptor was derived from a person between 18 and 75 years old in good health. The CDR3 DNA reads as TGTGCCAGTCAGATGGGGACCATATACGAGCAGTACTTC. Residues: CASQMGTIYEQYF.